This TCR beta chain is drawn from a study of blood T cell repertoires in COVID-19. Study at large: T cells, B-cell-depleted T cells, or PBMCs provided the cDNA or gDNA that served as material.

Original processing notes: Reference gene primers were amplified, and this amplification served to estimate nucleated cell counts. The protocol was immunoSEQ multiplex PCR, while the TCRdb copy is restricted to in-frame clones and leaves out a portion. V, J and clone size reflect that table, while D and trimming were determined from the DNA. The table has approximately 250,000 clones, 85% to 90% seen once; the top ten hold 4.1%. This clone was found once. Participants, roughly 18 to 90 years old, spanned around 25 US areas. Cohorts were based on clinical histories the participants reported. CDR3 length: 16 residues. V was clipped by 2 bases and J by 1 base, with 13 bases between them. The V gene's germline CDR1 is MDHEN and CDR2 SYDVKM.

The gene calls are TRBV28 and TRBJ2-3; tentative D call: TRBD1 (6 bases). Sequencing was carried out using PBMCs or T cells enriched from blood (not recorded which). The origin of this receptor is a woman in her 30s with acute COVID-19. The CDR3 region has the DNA TGTGCCAGCAGTTTAGGGGCAGAGGGGGGCACAGATACGCAGTATTTT. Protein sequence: CASSLGAEGGTDTQYF. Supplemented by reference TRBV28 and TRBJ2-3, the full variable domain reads DVKVTQSSRYLVKRTGEKVFLECVQDMDHENMFWYRQDPGLGLRLIYFSYDVKMKEKGDIPEGYSVSREKKERFSLILESASTNQTSMYLCASSLGAEGGTDTQYFGPGTRLTVL.